This is a list of T cell receptor beta chains from one sample in a study of blood T cell repertoires in COVID-19. Clones were read by immunoSEQ multiplex PCR, and TCRdb kept only the in-frame ones, dropping some. This sample has approximately 150,000 clones, with 65% to 90% found just once. The sequenced sample was peripheral blood. These receptors were taken from a man aged 65-85 years with acute or convalescent COVID-19. Both conserved end residues are part of each CDR3. A D gene is named only where the DNA matches it firmly. Rows may omit the clone size; those that give it use once, few, many or a size class.

v_call,d_call,clone_size,j_call,cdr3_nt,cdr3_aa
TRBV18,.,.,TRBJ2-7,TGTGCCAGCTCACCACTCAGGGACAACGAGCAGTACTTC,CASSPLRDNEQYF
TRBV19,.,.,TRBJ1-5,TGTGCCAGTACAGGGGACCTAAATCAGCCCCAGCATTTT,CASTGDLNQPQHF
TRBV6-6,.,.,TRBJ2-2,TGTGCCAGCACAGGGGCCACCGGGGAGCTGTTTTTT,CASTGATGELFF
TRBV7-9,.,once,TRBJ2-1,TGTGCCAGCAGCTTAGACCCGGGGAGACTTGGCAATGAGCAGTTCTTC,CASSLDPGRLGNEQFF
TRBV13,TRBD2,.,TRBJ2-3,TGTGCCAGCAGCTCAAGGACTAGCGGGAGTATAGATACGCAGTATTTT,CASSSRTSGSIDTQYF
TRBV7-2,TRBD2,.,TRBJ2-7,TGTGCCAGCAGCCCCGGGGGGTACGAGCAGTACTTC,CASSPGGYEQYF
TRBV7-9,.,.,TRBJ2-3,TGTGCCAGCAGCCCCGGGATCAGCACAGATACGCAGTATTTT,CASSPGISTDTQYF
TRBV5-4,.,.,TRBJ2-1,TGTGCCAGCAGCCCCCCCGGGGGGCGCTCCTACAATGAGCAGTTCTTC,CASSPPGGRSYNEQFF
TRBV7-8,TRBD1,.,TRBJ1-6,TGTGCCAGCAGCTTAAAGGGGCCAGGGGACAGTTCACCCCTCCACTTT,CASSLKGPGDSSPLHF
TRBV7-2,.,.,TRBJ2-7,TGTGCCAGCAGCTTAGACAGGGTACGCTACGAGCAGTACTTC,CASSLDRVRYEQYF
TRBV9,.,.,TRBJ1-2,TGCGCCAACAGCGTAGAGCCTTGTACTAACTATGGCTACACCTTC,CANSVEPCTNYGYTF
TRBV9,TRBD2,.,TRBJ2-5,TGTGCCAGCAGCGTAGCTGCCGGACTAGCGGACCAAGAGACCCAGTACTTC,CASSVAAGLADQETQYF
TRBV11-2,TRBD1,.,TRBJ2-7,TGTGCCAGCACCACAACCTCCGGGACAGCCTACGAGCAGTACTTC,CASTTTSGTAYEQYF
TRBV5-4,TRBD2,.,TRBJ2-3,TGTGCCAGCAGCCCAGCGGGGGTCACAGATACGCAGTATTTT,CASSPAGVTDTQYF
TRBV28,TRBD2,.,TRBJ2-1,TGTGCCAGCAGTTATGTGTTGGCTAGCGGGAGGACCCCCGTGGGGTTCTTC,CASSYVLASGRTPVGFF
TRBV7-3,TRBD1,.,TRBJ2-2,TGTGCCAGCCGGGACAGGGCGAACACCGGGGAGCTGTTTTTT,CASRDRANTGELFF
TRBV5-4,TRBD2,.,TRBJ2-3,TGTGCCAGCACCCTTCCGGGAGGGATCACAGATACGCAGTATTTT,CASTLPGGITDTQYF
TRBV9,.,.,TRBJ1-4,TGTGCCAGCAGCAGCAGCCTTAGCAATGAAAAACTGTTTTTT,CASSSSLSNEKLFF
TRBV28,TRBD1,.,TRBJ1-4,TGTGCCAGCAGTTTAGGGGGACAGAATGAAAAACTGTTTTTT,CASSLGGQNEKLFF
TRBV30,TRBD1,.,TRBJ2-5,TGTGCCTGGGGGACAGGGTTGGAGACCCAGTACTTC,CAWGTGLETQYF
TRBV24-1,TRBD2,.,TRBJ2-1,TGTGCCACCAGTGACACAAGCGGGAGCAGCCATGAGCAGTTCTTC,CATSDTSGSSHEQFF
TRBV5-5,.,.,TRBJ2-3,TGTGCCAGCAGCGTATACGGGAGAACGACAGATACGCAGTATTTT,CASSVYGRTTDTQYF
TRBV12-3/TRBV12-4,.,.,TRBJ2-7,TGTGCCAGCAGGGGGACTCTGTCCTACGAGCAGTACTTC,CASRGTLSYEQYF
TRBV4-2,.,.,TRBJ1-1,TGTGCCAGCAGCCAAGATCGATGGAGGGGAGGCACTGAAGCTTTCTTT,CASSQDRWRGGTEAFF
TRBV5-4,.,.,TRBJ2-3,TGTGCCAGCAGCACTACAACTAGCACAGATACGCAGTATTTT,CASSTTTSTDTQYF
TRBV29-1,.,.,TRBJ1-5,TGCAGCGTTGCCGACGGGGGGAATCAGCCCCAGCATTTT,CSVADGGNQPQHF
TRBV28,TRBD1,many,TRBJ2-7,TGTGCCAGCAGTATCGAGACCGGGACAGGGGAAGAGCAGTACTTC,CASSIETGTGEEQYF
TRBV18,TRBD1,.,TRBJ1-4,TGTGCCAGCTCCGAGGGACAGGGCGGAGAAAAACTGTTTTTT,CASSEGQGGEKLFF
TRBV7-2,TRBD1,.,TRBJ2-3,TGTGCCAGCAGCTTAGACAGGGGGCTTGATACGCAGTATTTT,CASSLDRGLDTQYF
TRBV7-3,.,.,TRBJ2-1,TGTGCCAGCAGCTTAGGTAGAGACAATGAGCAGTTCTTC,CASSLGRDNEQFF
TRBV5-1,TRBD1,.,TRBJ1-5,TGCGCCAGCAGCTTGGGCACAGGGGGTGGACAGCCCCAGCATTTT,CASSLGTGGGQPQHF
TRBV11-3,.,.,TRBJ2-7,TGTGCCAGCAGCCCCGCTCTAGCGCCCTACGAGCAGTACTTC,CASSPALAPYEQYF
TRBV9,TRBD2,.,TRBJ2-2,TGTGCCAGCAGCCTCACTAGCGGGAGCAGGACCGGGGAGCTGTTTTTT,CASSLTSGSRTGELFF
TRBV6-1,TRBD1,once,TRBJ2-2,TGTGCCAGCAGTGATTTTAGACAGGGGAACACCGGGGAGCTGTTTTTT,CASSDFRQGNTGELFF
TRBV4-3,.,.,TRBJ1-5,TGCGCCAGCAGCCAAGATCGGAGTGGAAATCAGCCCCAGCATTTT,CASSQDRSGNQPQHF
TRBV10-2,TRBD1,.,TRBJ2-6,TGCGCCAGGGGGACCGGGACAGGTCCCTCTGGGGCCAACGTCCTGACTTTC,CARGTGTGPSGANVLTF
TRBV28,TRBD1,.,TRBJ1-5,TGTGCCAGCAGCTTGGACAGGATACTGCCCCAGCATTTT,CASSLDRILPQHF
TRBV19,.,.,TRBJ2-1,TGTGCCAGTAGTATAGGGGGTAGGGGCAATGAGCAGTTCTTC,CASSIGGRGNEQFF
TRBV30,TRBD1,once,TRBJ1-2,TGTGCCTGGAGTACAGGGGGCAGCTATGGCTACACCTTC,CAWSTGGSYGYTF
TRBV5-1,TRBD1,.,TRBJ1-1,TGCGCCAGCAGCTTGGTACCGGGACAGGGATCACTGAACACTGAAGCTTTCTTT,CASSLVPGQGSLNTEAFF
TRBV2,TRBD1,.,TRBJ1-6,TGTGCCAGCAGTACTACAGGGGGCGGACCCCTCCACTTT,CASSTTGGGPLHF
TRBV7-2,TRBD1,once,TRBJ1-2,TGTGCCAGCAGCCGGGCCGGGACAGGGGCTGGCTACACCTTC,CASSRAGTGAGYTF
TRBV5-1,.,.,TRBJ2-1,TGCGCCAGCAGCCCTGAACTAGGTTCCCCCTACAATGAGCAGTTCTTC,CASSPELGSPYNEQFF
TRBV3-1/TRBV3-2,.,.,TRBJ1-2,TGTGCCAGCAGCCAAGATTTGCAAGCCGGCTACACCTTC,CASSQDLQAGYTF
TRBV7-8,TRBD1,.,TRBJ2-3,TGTGCCAGCAGCTTAACAGGGGGTACAGATACGCAGTATTTT,CASSLTGGTDTQYF
TRBV4-1,TRBD2,.,TRBJ2-3,TGCGCCAGCAGCCAAGTTCTGAGCGGGAATGGAGATACGCAGTATTTT,CASSQVLSGNGDTQYF
TRBV19,TRBD1,.,TRBJ2-7,TGTGCCAGTAGTATAAGACAGGGCGAGCAGTACTTC,CASSIRQGEQYF
TRBV29-1,.,.,TRBJ2-1,TGCAGCGTGATCTCCGGGACTGGTGAACCGAGCTCCTACAATGAGCAGTTCTTC,CSVISGTGEPSSYNEQFF
TRBV18,.,.,TRBJ1-1,TGTGCCAGCTCACCAAGAACAGAGTCTTGGAACACTGAAGCTTTCTTT,CASSPRTESWNTEAFF
TRBV5-5,.,.,TRBJ1-1,TGTGCCAGCAGCTTTTCCGGGTTAGGCTCTGAAGCTTTCTTT,CASSFSGLGSEAFF
TRBV5-1,.,.,TRBJ1-2,TGCGCCAGCAGCTTGGAACAGTATGGCTACACCTTC,CASSLEQYGYTF
TRBV7-2,TRBD2,.,TRBJ2-5,TGTGCCAGCAGCTTAGGAGGCGGGAGGTCCGAGACCCAGTACTTC,CASSLGGGRSETQYF
TRBV4-3,.,.,TRBJ2-5,TGCGCCAGCAGCCAAAAAGGCATAGCGGAAGAGACCCAGTACTTC,CASSQKGIAEETQYF